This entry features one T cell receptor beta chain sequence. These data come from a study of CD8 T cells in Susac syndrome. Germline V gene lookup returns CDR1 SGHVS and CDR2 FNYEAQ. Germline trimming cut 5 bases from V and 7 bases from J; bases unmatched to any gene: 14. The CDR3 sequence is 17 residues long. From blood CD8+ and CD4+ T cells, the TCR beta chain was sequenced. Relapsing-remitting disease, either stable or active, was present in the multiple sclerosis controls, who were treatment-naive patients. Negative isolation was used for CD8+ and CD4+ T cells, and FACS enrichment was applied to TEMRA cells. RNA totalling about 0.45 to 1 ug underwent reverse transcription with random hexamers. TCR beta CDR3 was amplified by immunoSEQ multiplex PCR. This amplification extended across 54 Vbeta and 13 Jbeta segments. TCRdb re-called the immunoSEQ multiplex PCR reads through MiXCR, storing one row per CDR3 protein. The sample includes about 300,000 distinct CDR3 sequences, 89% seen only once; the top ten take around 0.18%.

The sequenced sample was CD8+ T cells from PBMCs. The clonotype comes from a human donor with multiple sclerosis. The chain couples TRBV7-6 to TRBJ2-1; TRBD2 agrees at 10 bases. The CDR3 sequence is CASSPRASGGEINEQFF. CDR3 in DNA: TGTGCCAGCAGCCCAAGGGCTAGCGGGGGAGAAATTAATGAGCAGTTCTTC.